The clone carrying this TCR beta chain was found many times. Its matching antigen is unknown. The data stem from a study of early T cells in non-severe SARS-CoV-2 infection. Overall study: Sequencing was performed on bulk RNA from unsorted whole blood, leaving chains unpaired.

Broader study findings: The VDJdb matching leaned toward anti-spike CD8 responses and overlooked private and CD4 specificities.

Researchers attached unique molecular identifiers to individual cDNA molecules. TCRdb analysed the 5' RACE reads with MiXCR anew, one entry per CDR3 protein. Among about 80,000 distinct CDR3 sequences listed, roughly 6% were seen once. This CDR3 has 14 residues. J gave up 4 bases and V 6 bases, and 5 bases lay outside the gene matches. The chain is built from TRBV12-3 or TRBV12-4 and TRBJ1-4; 7 bases align to TRBD1. The receptor's source is an adult who was a healthcare worker with PCR-confirmed SARS-CoV-2 infection or an uninfected control (not recorded which). Material for sequencing was whole blood. CDR3 in DNA: TGTGCCAGCAGGGTGGGACAGCTTAATGAAAAACTGTTTTTT. The encoded protein is CASRVGQLNEKLFF.